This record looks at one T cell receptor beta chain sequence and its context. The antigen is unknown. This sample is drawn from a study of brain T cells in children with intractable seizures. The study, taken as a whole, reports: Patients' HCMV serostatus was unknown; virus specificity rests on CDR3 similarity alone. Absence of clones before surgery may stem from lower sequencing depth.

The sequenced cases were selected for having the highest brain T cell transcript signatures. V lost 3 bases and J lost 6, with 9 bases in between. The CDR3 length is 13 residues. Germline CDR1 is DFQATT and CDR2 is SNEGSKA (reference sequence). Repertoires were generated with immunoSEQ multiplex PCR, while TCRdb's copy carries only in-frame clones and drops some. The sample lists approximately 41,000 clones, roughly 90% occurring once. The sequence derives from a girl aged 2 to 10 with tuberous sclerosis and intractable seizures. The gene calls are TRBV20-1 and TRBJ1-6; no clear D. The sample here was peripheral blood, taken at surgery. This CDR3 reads CSASFTSNSPLHF. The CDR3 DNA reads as TGCAGTGCTAGTTTCACCTCTAATTCACCCCTCCACTTT.